This T cell receptor beta chain was found in a study of blood T cell repertoires in COVID-19. Study information: COVID-19 samples collected from the United States, Italy and Spain covered acute and convalescent phases. PBMCs, B-cell-depleted T cells, or T cells provided the cDNA or gDNA that made up the material.

Under the authors' procedure: Cell counts per sample came from amplifying reference gene primers. Profiled with immunoSEQ multiplex PCR; TCRdb holds only in-frame clones, not every one. V and J calls and clone size are those listed in that table; D and trimming were worked out from the DNA. Of nearly 200,000 clones in the sample, about 86% were seen once. Trimming removed 2 bases from V and 7 bases from J; junction bases left unmatched: 16. CDR1 is SGDLS, CDR2 YYNGEE, per germline. The CDR3 is 20 amino acids. J is TRBJ2-3 and V is TRBV9, with 16 bases identical to TRBD2. This clonotype was obtained from an older woman with acute or convalescent COVID-19. The sample consisted of peripheral blood. The CDR3: CASSVGPTGTSGRGRNTQYF. CDR3 DNA sequence: TGTGCCAGCAGCGTCGGACCCACCGGGACTAGCGGGAGGGGGAGAAATACGCAGTATTTT.